This TCR beta chain was sequenced for a study of graft-versus-host responses after intestinal transplantation. This CDR3 has 12 amino acids. V dropped 6 bases and J dropped 13; count of bases not matched to a gene: 9. The germline V gene encodes CDR1 MDHEN and CDR2 SYDVKM. As to this clone: Its antigen remains unknown.

Sequencing used immunoSEQ multiplex PCR; TCRdb keeps in-frame clones, though not all of them. The sample has more than 65,000 clones, approximately 88% seen once. The gene calls are TRBV28 and TRBJ2-1, with 7 bases fitting TRBD1. The origin of this receptor is a human donor who received an intestinal transplant. Sequencing used unstimulated CD4+ T cells sorted from spleen or lymph node cells, obtained before intestinal transplant. CDR3 sequence reads: CASRADRAFQFF. CDR3 DNA sequence: TGTGCCAGCAGGGCTGACAGGGCCTTCCAGTTCTTC.